This is a list of T cell receptor beta chains from one sample in a study of cytomegalovirus exposure and HLA in healthy donors. Method: immunoSEQ multiplex PCR; TCRdb's copy keeps in-frame clones and lacks some. The sample records about 110,000 clones, around 64% being singletons. Sample: PBMCs. The receptor set was obtained from a young man in good health and CMV-seropositive. Both conserved end residues are part of each CDR3.

CASSQGTTPRTQYF	TRBV7-2	TRBJ2-5
CASKNRPRQPGELFF	TRBV6-5	TRBJ2-2
CASGLGTSGGYQETQYF	TRBV12-5	TRBJ2-5
CASSGTSGRLPYNEQFF	TRBV7-6	TRBJ2-1
CASSSDGLMGAENTEAFF	TRBV5-8	TRBJ1-1
CASSPRTGLVRELFF	TRBV27	TRBJ1-4
CASSPRSLPLQETQYF	TRBV14	TRBJ2-5
CASKRQGAYGNQPQHF	TRBV27	TRBJ1-5
CVGTGEGEKLFF	TRBV2	TRBJ1-4
CASSYDRVNTEAFF	TRBV5-1	TRBJ1-1
CSVEDLGRGPYGYTF	TRBV29-1	TRBJ1-2
CSVAPQGVSSGANVLTF	TRBV29-1	TRBJ2-6
CASSRDWGGEGYTF	TRBV6-6	TRBJ1-2
CASNHRGLNTEAFF	TRBV19	TRBJ1-1
CASSLSVGGASYEQYF	TRBV11-2	TRBJ2-7
CAWSEGANYGYTF	TRBV30	TRBJ1-2
CASSIDRTGDSGGANVLTF	TRBV19	TRBJ2-6
CASTLDRELGNEQFF	TRBV19	TRBJ2-1
CASSLAGETNEKLFF	TRBV5-1	TRBJ1-4
CASSEALAGVYNEQFF	TRBV6-1	TRBJ2-1
CASSSLTSGVTDTQYF	TRBV5-1	TRBJ2-3
CASSPRVAGDSGNEQFF	TRBV18	TRBJ2-1
CASSEEGTNTGELFF	TRBV6-1	TRBJ2-2
CASSLSGVFYNEQFF	TRBV27	TRBJ2-1
CASSLIGQGYNEQFF	TRBV5-4	TRBJ2-1